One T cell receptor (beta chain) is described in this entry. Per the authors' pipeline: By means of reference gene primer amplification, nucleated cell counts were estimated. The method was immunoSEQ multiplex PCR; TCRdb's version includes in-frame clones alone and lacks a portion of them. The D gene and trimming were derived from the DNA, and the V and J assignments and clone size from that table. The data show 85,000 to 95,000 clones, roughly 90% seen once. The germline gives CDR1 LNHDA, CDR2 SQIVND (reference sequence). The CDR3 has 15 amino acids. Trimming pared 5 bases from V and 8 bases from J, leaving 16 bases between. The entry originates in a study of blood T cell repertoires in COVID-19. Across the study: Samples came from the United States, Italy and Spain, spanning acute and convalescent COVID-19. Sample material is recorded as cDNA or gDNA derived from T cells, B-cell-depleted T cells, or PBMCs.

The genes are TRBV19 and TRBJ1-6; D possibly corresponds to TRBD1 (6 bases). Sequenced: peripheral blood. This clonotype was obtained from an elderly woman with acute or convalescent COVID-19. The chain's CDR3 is CASSFTGPKDSPLHF. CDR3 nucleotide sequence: TGTGCCAGTAGTTTTACAGGGCCCAAGGATTCACCCCTCCACTTT.